The 16 T cell receptor beta chains given below trace back to one sample, sequenced in a study of blood T cells in healthy people across ages. Sample-barcoded 5' priming and a J-beta primer mix drove a second PCR of roughly 6 to 12 cycles. TCRdb called the 5' RACE reads again in MiXCR, with one record for every CDR3 protein. The data contain some 940,000 distinct CDR3 sequences, 25% to 30% of them singletons. This sample was shared with a second study, whose subject was T cells of mothers and their children.

Input material: blood. These receptors all come from a woman aged 40 to 49 in good health.

A few counts support this clonotype. The gene calls are TRBV29-1 and TRBJ1-2; TRBD1 matches 9 bases. CDR3 length: 13 amino acids. V was pared by 6 bases and J by 8 bases, with 10 bases of the junction left unmatched. Germline-derived CDR1 and CDR2 are SQVTM and ANQGSEA. The CDR3: CSVPPRTGDGYTF. The CDR3 nucleotides are TGCAGCGTCCCTCCAAGGACAGGGGACGGCTACACCTTC.

This clonotype occurred a few times. The chain employs TRBV3-1 and TRBJ2-7, with TRBD1 identical over 8 bases. The CDR3 has 16 residues. Losses at the gene ends were 6 bases for V and 5 bases for J; bases not matched to a gene: 15. Germline V gene data show CDR1 as LGHDT and CDR2 as YNNKEL (reference sequence). The CDR3 loop is CASSQPLAGGPNEQYF. CDR3 bases: TGTGCCAGCAGTCAACCCCTCGCAGGGGGCCCTAACGAGCAGTACTTC.

In its sample, this clonotype was seen a few times. The CDR3 DNA follows: TGTGCCACCAGTGATCCCCCAAACAATCAGCCCCAGCATTTT. Its protein is CATSDPPNNQPQHF. The chain combines TRBV24-1 with TRBJ1-5; no clear D. Germline CDR1 and CDR2: KGHDR and SFDVKD. The CDR3 extends over 14 amino acids. V was pared by 3 bases and J by 3 bases, with 8 bases between.

Only a few counts were recorded for this clonotype. This chain uses TRBV20-1 with TRBJ1-2; the D is unclear. Germline V gene data show CDR1 as DFQATT and CDR2 as SNEGSKA (reference sequence). This CDR3 has 14 amino acids. V was pared by 1 base and J by 5 bases, with 14 bases between. Written as DNA, the CDR3 is TGCAGTGCTAGAGTTATAGGGCCTGGATATGGCTACACCTTC. It yields the protein CSARVIGPGYGYTF.

This clonotype has more than one count but fewer than ten. The CDR3 DNA is TGCGCCAGCAGCCAAGATTGGCCTTCGGAGACCCAGTACTTC. Residues: CASSQDWPSETQYF. This chain connects TRBV4-1 to TRBJ2-5; no clear D gene. CDR1 and CDR2 from the germline V gene are MGHRA and YSYEKL. Trimming removed 0 bases from V and 5 bases from J, with 10 bases in between. This CDR3 has 14 amino acids.

There are many counts of this clonotype. The gene calls are TRBV2 and TRBJ2-3, with a weak D call TRBD2 (6 bases). V was trimmed by 4 bases and J by 4 bases, leaving 15 bases between them. In germline, CDR1 is SNHLY, CDR2 FYNNEI. CDR3 length equals 15 residues. The CDR3 DNA reads TGTGCCAGCAGTGCTAGCGCCGATGGTCCAGATACGCAGTATTTT. Protein: CASSASADGPDTQYF.

This rearrangement joins TRBV18 to TRBJ2-7, with a tentative D call TRBD1 (6 bases). Germline loops: CDR1 KGHSH, CDR2 LQKENI. With 4 bases removed from V and 0 bases from J, the gap between germline ends came to 13 bases. This CDR3 is 15 amino acids long. The CDR3 coding sequence is TGTGCCAGCTCACGGCCGACAGGCCTCTCCTACGAGCAGTACTTC. It codes for CASSRPTGLSYEQYF.

The rearrangement uses TRBV14 and TRBJ2-3, with D possibly being TRBD2 (5 bases). V gave up 0 bases and J gave up 5 bases, with 9 bases separating them. The germline V gene has CDR1 SGHDN and CDR2 FVKESK. The CDR3 runs 14 residues. The CDR3 coding sequence is TGTGCCAGCAGCCAAGATCTACGGGGAGATACGCAGTATTTT. This encodes CASSQDLRGDTQYF.

The chain joins TRBV20-1 to TRBJ2-7; D gene ambiguous. CDR1 and CDR2 from the germline V gene are DFQATT and SNEGSKA (reference sequence). This CDR3 has 13 amino acids. The V end lost 1 base, the J end lost 6 bases, and 13 bases lay between the germline ends. The CDR3 DNA sequence: TGCAGTGCTAGAGTACAGAGATCGTCCGAGCAGTACTTC. Its translation: CSARVQRSSEQYF.

This clonotype appeared many times. The genes are TRBV11-2 and TRBJ2-7; D uncertain. The germline gives CDR1 SGHAT, CDR2 FQNNGV. The V end lost 5 bases, the J end lost 1 base, and 12 bases lay between the germline ends. This CDR3 is built from 14 residues. The CDR3 loop reads CASSPQFSSYEQYF. The DNA for the CDR3 is TGTGCCAGCAGCCCCCAGTTTAGTTCCTACGAGCAGTACTTC.

J is TRBJ2-1 and V is TRBV7-2; no clear D gene. The CDR3 runs 14 residues. The germline CDR1 and CDR2 sequences are SGHTA and FQGNSA. The V end lost 6 bases, the J end lost 1 base, and 10 bases lay between the germline ends. DNA for the CDR3: TGTGCCAGCAGGAGTTTGGGTTCCTACAATGAGCAGTTCTTC. Translating it yields CASRSLGSYNEQFF.

This clonotype came up a few times. The genes are TRBV9 and TRBJ2-3; 7 bases align to TRBD2. Germline V gene sequence: CDR1 SGDLS, CDR2 YYNGEE. The CDR3 consists of 16 residues. J lost 3 bases, V lost 0 bases, and 7 bases had no gene match. The CDR3 sequence is CASSVGRTRATDTQYF. The CDR3 nucleotides are TGTGCCAGCAGCGTAGGAAGGACTAGGGCTACAGATACGCAGTATTTT.

This clonotype has just a few counts. One junction end does not reproduce the germline sequence, and a read error may be involved. The chain employs TRBV20-1 and TRBJ2-3, with TRBD1 matching over 8 bases. The CDR3 loop spans 15 amino acids. Germline values: CDR1 DFQATT, CDR2 SNEGSKA (reference sequence). This CDR3 is CSAVEQGVPTDTRYF. As DNA, the CDR3 is TGCAGTGCCGTCGAACAGGGGGTCCCCACCGATACGCGGTATTTT.

This clonotype was found many times. The chain joins TRBV7-2 to TRBJ2-3; TRBD2 aligns across 7 bases. With 3 bases clipped from V and 6 bases from J, the junction kept 6 bases outside the gene matches. Germline CDR1 and CDR2: SGHTA and FQGNSA. The CDR3 runs to 14 residues. The CDR3 sequence: CASSLGGGLDTQYF. CDR3 DNA: TGTGCCAGCAGCTTGGGCGGGGGACTTGATACGCAGTATTTT.

V gene TRBV12-3 or TRBV12-4 combines with J gene TRBJ1-1, with a weak D call TRBD1 (5 bases). The CDR3 runs to 15 residues. V lost 6 bases and J lost 1, with 15 bases in between. CDR3 nucleotide sequence: TGTGCCAGCAGGGGGACGAGGCAGAGGAACACTGAAGCTTTCTTT. Its translation: CASRGTRQRNTEAFF.

CDR3 residues: CASSVGVVMNTEAFF. CDR3 DNA sequence: TGTGCCAGCAGCGTAGGAGTCGTCATGAACACTGAAGCTTTCTTT. V usage is TRBV9 and J usage is TRBJ1-1; D unresolved. There are 15 residues in the CDR3. The ends were cut back, 0 bases at V and 0 bases at J, with 9 bases in the middle. CDR1 and CDR2 from the germline V gene are SGDLS and YYNGEE.